This T cell receptor (beta chain) was sequenced during a study of CD8 T cells in ankylosing spondylitis. Study findings and constraints: Characteristic, it appeared, of ankylosing spondylitis blood was a TCR beta motif of about eight highly homologous variants.

TCRdb called the 5' RACE reads again in MiXCR, with one record for every CDR3 protein. The sample holds fewer than 450,000 distinct CDR3 sequences, about 15% seen once. The sample holds a few counts of this clonotype. Its antigen is as yet unknown. Germline V CDR1 and CDR2: SGHRS, YFSETQ. Deletions cut 0 bases from V and 5 bases from J, with 9 bases between. This CDR3 has 14 amino acids. The sample comprised blood, either unsorted or a sorted T cell fraction (not recorded which). The chain couples TRBV5-1 to TRBJ2-1; D might be TRBD2 (5 bases). The sequence came from a male donor with ankylosing spondylitis. The chain's CDR3 is CASSLGETHNEQFF. The CDR3, as DNA: TGCGCCAGCAGCTTGGGGGAGACCCACAATGAGCAGTTCTTC.